Listed here are 5 T cell receptor beta chains from one sample, sequenced in a study of identical twins. A single record per CDR3 protein comes from TCRdb applying MiXCR to the 5' RACE reads. The sample gives approximately 550,000 distinct CDR3 sequences, 20% to 25% of which show up once; approximately 0.49% is in the top ten. These data were also filed under a second study, of yellow fever vaccine responses in identical twins.

What was sequenced was CD4+ T cells sorted from blood. Every receptor here comes from a woman under 30 in good health.

The chain joins TRBV20-1 to TRBJ2-5; the match to TRBD1 covers 10 bases. The CDR3 covers 14 residues. V gave up 0 bases and J gave up 4 bases; unmatched junction bases: 2. The V gene's germline CDR1 is DFQATT and CDR2 SNEGSKA (reference sequence). CDR3 sequence: CSARDDRGPETQYF. DNA of the CDR3: TGCAGTGCTAGAGATGACAGGGGGCCAGAGACCCAGTACTTC.

This clonotype showed up just once. The junction departs from the called germline gene at one end, perhaps through a read error. V usage is TRBV5-1 and J usage is TRBJ2-1; tentatively, D is TRBD1 or TRBD2 (5 bases each). CDR3 length equals 17 residues. Per germline, CDR1 SGHRS and CDR2 YFSETQ. The chain's CDR3 is CASSSSEEGTGYSEQFF. DNA for the CDR3: TGCGCCAGCAGCTCTTCGGAAGAGGGGACCGGGTACAGTGAGCAGTTCTTC. Filled out from reference TRBV5-1 and TRBJ2-1, the complete variable domain reads KAGVTQTPRYLIKTRGQQVTLSCSPISGHRSVSWYQQTPGQGLQFLFEYFSETQRNKGNFPGRFSGRQFSNSRSEMNVSTLELGDSALYLCASSSSEEGTGYSEQFFGPGTRLTVL.

The rearrangement links TRBV5-6 to TRBJ2-5, with 9 nucleotides matching TRBD1. Germline V gives CDR1 SGHDT, CDR2 YYEEEE. The CDR3 is 14 residues long. The trim removed 6 bases at V and 4 bases at J, leaving 7 bases unmatched. CDR3 residues: CASNLGQGRETQYF. As DNA, the CDR3 is TGTGCCAGCAACCTCGGACAGGGGAGAGAGACCCAGTACTTC.

The V call is TRBV11-2, the J call TRBJ2-5; maybe TRBD2 (5 bases). Trimming cost V 5 bases and J 6 bases, with 16 bases left between them. Germline CDR1 is SGHAT and CDR2 is FQNNGV. This CDR3 comprises 14 residues. CDR3: CASSLGVAGQTQYF. The CDR3 coding sequence is TGTGCCAGCAGCCTCGGGGTCGCAGGTCAGACCCAGTACTTC.

The chain carries TRBV4-1 and TRBJ2-5, with TRBD1 identical over 7 bases. The CDR3 runs to 15 residues. Trimming at V came to 1 base and at J to 2 bases, leaving 4 bases not matched to a gene. CDR1 is MGHRA, CDR2 YSYEKL, per germline. CDR3: CASSQVGGSQETQYF. For the CDR3, the DNA is TGCGCCAGCAGCCAAGTAGGGGGCTCGCAAGAGACCCAGTACTTC.